Following are 16 T cell receptor beta chains from one sample sequenced in a study of shared clonotypes between healthy human individuals. Measured with immunoSEQ multiplex PCR; TCRdb has only the in-frame clones, and not every one. This sample has over 95,000 clones; more than 65% occur once, and the top ten carry around 23%. The sample consisted of memory CD8+ T cells sorted from blood. Subset specified: CD45RO+ cells pooled with CCR7-negative TemRA cells. These receptor sequences come from a woman in her 30s in good health.

At least ten counts were recorded for this clone. The chain uses TRBV7-8 and TRBJ2-1; 8 bases are a match to TRBD1. CDR3 size: 15 residues. The V segment lost 5 bases and the J segment 6 bases; nucleotides outside the gene matches: 9. CDR1 SGHVS and CDR2 FQNEAQ come from the germline V gene. CDR3 sequence reads: CASSTRQGPSNEQFF. CDR3 DNA: TGTGCCAGCAGCACCCGACAGGGGCCCAGCAATGAGCAGTTCTTC.

The chain recombines TRBV7-9 with TRBJ1-5; D gene uncertain. Deletions cut 8 bases from V and 4 bases from J, with 12 bases between. CDR3 length: 13 residues. Germline-derived CDR1 and CDR2 are SEHNR and FQNEAQ (reference sequence). The CDR3 coding sequence is TGTGCCAGCCACAGCAAGGAAAATCAGCCCCAGCATTTT. This translates into CASHSKENQPQHF.

The J gene is TRBJ1-5, the V gene TRBV5-1; possibly TRBD1 for D (6 bases). Germline V gene data show CDR1 as SGHRS and CDR2 as YFSETQ. V was cut by 4 bases and J by 0 bases, with 23 bases left in between. The CDR3 has 19 residues. This chain's CDR3 is CASSVFHRDNFYSNQPQHF. The CDR3 DNA reads TGCGCCAGCAGCGTTTTTCACCGGGACAACTTTTATAGCAATCAGCCCCAGCATTTT.

The rearrangement joins TRBV7-9 to TRBJ1-2; D is perhaps TRBD1 (6 bases). Between the trimmed V and J ends, which lost 5 bases and 2 bases, there was a span of 15 bases. CDR1 is SEHNR, CDR2 FQNEAQ, per germline (reference sequence). CDR3 length equals 15 residues. CDR3 loop: CASSPVVTGNYGYTF. CDR3 bases: TGTGCCAGCAGCCCCGTGGTTACAGGGAACTATGGCTACACCTTC.

This chain uses TRBV2 with TRBJ2-3, with D possibly called TRBD1 or TRBD2 (5 bases each). The CDR3 is 14 amino acids. V dropped 7 bases and J dropped 2 bases, with 13 bases sitting between them. Germline V CDR1 and CDR2: SNHLY, FYNNEI. In nucleotides, the CDR3 is TGTGCCAGCATGGATGGGGGATTCACAGATACGCAGTATTTT. Translated, it gives CASMDGGFTDTQYF.

The chain uses TRBV7-3 and TRBJ2-7; no clear D gene. Germline CDR1 reads SGHTA; CDR2 reads FQGTGA. V dropped 4 bases and J dropped 0 bases, with 7 bases sitting between them. The CDR3 loop spans 13 amino acids. CDR3 sequence: CASSSPPSYEQYF. CDR3 coding DNA: TGTGCCAGCAGCTCCCCCCCCTCCTACGAGCAGTACTTC.

V gene TRBV6-5 combines with J gene TRBJ2-7; D is undetermined. V dropped 6 bases and J dropped 2 bases, with 17 bases sitting between them. CDR1 is MNHEY, CDR2 SVGAGI, per germline. CDR3 size: 15 residues. The CDR3 loop is CASSQTGPWAYEQYF. The CDR3, as DNA: TGTGCCAGCAGCCAGACTGGCCCCTGGGCCTACGAGCAGTACTTC.

The chain joins TRBV19 to TRBJ1-5; D remains unclear. Germline V CDR1 and CDR2: LNHDA, SQIVND (reference sequence). The CDR3 has 14 residues. Between the trimmed V and J ends, which lost 7 bases and 2 bases, there was a span of 12 bases. CDR3 in DNA: TGTGCCAGTAAGGAGGGTCAGGGCAATCAGCCCCAGCATTTT. Protein product: CASKEGQGNQPQHF.

This clone has just a few counts. The chain joins TRBV6-1 to TRBJ2-2, with 10 nucleotides matching TRBD2. From germline, CDR1 is MNHNS and CDR2 SASEGT. V shed 4 bases and J 1 base; nucleotides not matched to a gene: 0. This CDR3 is built from 15 residues. As DNA, the CDR3 is TGTGCCAGCAGTGGACTAGCGGGGAACACCGGGGAGCTGTTTTTT. Its protein is CASSGLAGNTGELFF.

V is TRBV9 and J is TRBJ2-7; 12 nucleotides align to TRBD2. The CDR3 has 15 residues. Looked up from germline, CDR1 is SGDLS and CDR2 is YYNGEE. V shed 0 bases and J 4 bases; nucleotides not matched to a gene: 2. DNA for the CDR3: TGTGCCAGCAGCGTAGCTAGCGGGAGGGGGTACGAGCAGTACTTC. Amino acid sequence: CASSVASGRGYEQYF.

This chain uses TRBV9 with TRBJ2-3; maybe TRBD2 (5 bases). Germline V CDR1 and CDR2: SGDLS, YYNGEE. The CDR3 has 17 amino acids. V dropped 3 bases and J dropped 2 bases, with 19 bases sitting between them. The chain's CDR3 is CASSARSGRADTDTQYF. The CDR3 DNA sequence: TGTGCCAGCAGCGCCCGATCCGGGCGGGCGGACACAGATACGCAGTATTTT.

This clone was seen a handful of times. The chain combines TRBV2 with TRBJ2-7; 8 nucleotides match TRBD1. The CDR3 is 16 residues long. Germline CDR1 is SNHLY and CDR2 is FYNNEI. Trimming cost V 3 bases and J 5 bases; bases outside gene matches: 12. The CDR3 region is CASSDFSTGAADEQYF. The CDR3 bases are TGTGCCAGCAGTGACTTTTCGACAGGGGCGGCGGACGAGCAGTACTTC.

The chain employs TRBV6-1 and TRBJ2-7; weak D call: TRBD1 (5 bases). V was cut by 1 base and J by 2 bases, with 15 bases left in between. Germline V gives CDR1 MNHNS, CDR2 SASEGT. The CDR3 spans 16 residues. The CDR3 region has the DNA TGTGCCAGCAGTGAAGGACAGCCCTACGAGCCCTACGAGCAGTACTTC. This gives the protein CASSEGQPYEPYEQYF.

The chain joins TRBV5-1 to TRBJ2-5; D is perhaps TRBD2 (5 bases). The CDR3 consists of 15 residues. V gave up 0 bases and J gave up 4 bases, with 13 bases separating them. Germline lookup yields CDR1 SGHRS and CDR2 YFSETQ. CDR3 DNA: TGCGCCAGCAGCTTGGCTGGCGGGTCTCGAGAGACCCAGTACTTC. It specifies CASSLAGGSRETQYF.

Many counts were recorded for this clone. The chain joins TRBV28 to TRBJ2-1; 7 nucleotides match TRBD1. The V and J ends lost 5 bases and 4 bases, in that order; junction bases with no gene match: 8. Germline V lookup: CDR1 MDHEN, CDR2 SYDVKM. The CDR3 is 15 amino acids. CDR3 residues: CASSPPRDSYNEQFF. CDR3 nucleotide sequence: TGTGCCAGCAGTCCCCCCAGGGACAGTTACAATGAGCAGTTCTTC.

The rearrangement joins TRBV6-4 to TRBJ2-3; 7 nucleotides align to TRBD2. This CDR3 comprises 16 residues. Germline trimming cut 0 bases from V and 1 base from J; bases unmatched to any gene: 4. Germline CDR1 reads MRHNA; CDR2 reads SNTAGT. The CDR3 DNA is TGTGCCAGCAGTGACTCGTCTAGCGGAGGCACAGATACGCAGTATTTT. This sequence encodes CASSDSSSGGTDTQYF.